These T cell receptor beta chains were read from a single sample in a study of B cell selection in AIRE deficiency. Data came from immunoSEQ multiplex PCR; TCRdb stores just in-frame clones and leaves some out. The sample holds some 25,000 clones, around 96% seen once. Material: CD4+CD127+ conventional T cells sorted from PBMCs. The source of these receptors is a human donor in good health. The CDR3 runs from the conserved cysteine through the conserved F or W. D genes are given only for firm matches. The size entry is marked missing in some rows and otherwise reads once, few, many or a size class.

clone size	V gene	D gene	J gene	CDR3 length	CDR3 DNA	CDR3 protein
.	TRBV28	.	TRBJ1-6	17	TGTGCCAGCAGTCCTGAAGTAGGGGCGAGCTATAATTCACCCCTCCACTTT	CASSPEVGASYNSPLHF
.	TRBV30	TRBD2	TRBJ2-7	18	TGTGCCTGGAGTGTTTGGCTAGCGGGGGGACCAAGCTCCTACGAGCAGTACTTC	CAWSVWLAGGPSSYEQYF
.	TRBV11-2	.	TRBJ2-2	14	TGTGCCAGCAGCTTAGAATCCAGGTCGGGGGAGCTGTTTTTT	CASSLESRSGELFF
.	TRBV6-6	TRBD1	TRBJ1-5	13	TGTGCCAGCAGCACAGGGGAGAATCAGCCCCAGCATTTT	CASSTGENQPQHF
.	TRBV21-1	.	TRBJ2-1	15	TGTGGGCAGGGGGAACTTCCTAGCTCCTACAATGAGCAGTTCTTC	CGQGELPSSYNEQFF
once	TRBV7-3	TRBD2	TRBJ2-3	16	TGTGCCAGCAGCTTAAGGCCTAGCGGTAGCACAGATACGCAGTATTTT	CASSLRPSGSTDTQYF
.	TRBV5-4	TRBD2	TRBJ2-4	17	TGTGCCAGCAGCTCCGGGACTAGCGGGGGTTGGGGAAACATTCAGTACTTC	CASSSGTSGGWGNIQYF
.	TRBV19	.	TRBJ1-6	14	TGTGCCAGTAGTACGAGCCCAACTCTGCCACCCCTCCACTTT	CASSTSPTLPPLHF
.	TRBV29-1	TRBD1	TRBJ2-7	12	TGCAGCGTTGGAGGCCAGGGGGCTCCCCCGGACTTC	CSVGGQGAPPDF
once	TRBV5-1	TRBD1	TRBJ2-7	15	TGCGCCAGCAGCTTGTTTACAGGGGGGACCTACGAGCAGTACTTC	CASSLFTGGTYEQYF
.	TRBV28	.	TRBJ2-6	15	TGTGCCAGCAGTTCGACACCCTCTGGGGCCAACGTCCTGACTTTC	CASSSTPSGANVLTF
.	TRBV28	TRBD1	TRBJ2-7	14	TGTGCCAGCAGTTTGGGGACAGTCTCCTACGAGCAGTACTTC	CASSLGTVSYEQYF
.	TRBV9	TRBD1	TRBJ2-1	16	TGTGCCAGCAGCGCGGACAACAGGGGTTTTGGTAATGAGCAGTTCTTC	CASSADNRGFGNEQFF
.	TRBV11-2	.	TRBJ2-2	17	TGTGCCAGCAGCACCCGGGACGGATATACCCACACCGGGGAGCTGTTTTTT	CASSTRDGYTHTGELFF
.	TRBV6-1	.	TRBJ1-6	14	TGTGCCAGCAGTACGGGAGCCTTAAATTCACCCCTCCACTTT	CASSTGALNSPLHF
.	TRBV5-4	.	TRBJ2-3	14	TGTGCCAGCAGCTTGCGAAGTCAACCGGATACGCAGTATTTT	CASSLRSQPDTQYF
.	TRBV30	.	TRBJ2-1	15	TGTGCCTGGAGTGTTATGGGGGGTTCCTACAATGAGCAGTTCTTC	CAWSVMGGSYNEQFF
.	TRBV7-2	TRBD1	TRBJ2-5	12	TGTGCCAGCAGCTGGGACAGGGGGACCCAGTACTTC	CASSWDRGTQYF
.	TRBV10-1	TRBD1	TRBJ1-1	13	TGCGCCAGCAGTGACGGACAGGATTTAAAAGCTTTCTTT	CASSDGQDLKAFF
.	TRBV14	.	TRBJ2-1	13	TGTGCCAGCAGCCAAGATAGAGAGGGTGAGCAGTTCTTC	CASSQDREGEQFF
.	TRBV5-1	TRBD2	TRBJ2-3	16	TGCGCCAGCAGCGCCCCTGGCGGGGGGTTCACAGATACGCAGTATTTT	CASSAPGGGFTDTQYF
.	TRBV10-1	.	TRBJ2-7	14	TGCGCCAGCAAACGAAGGGGCGTGGGCTACGAGCAGTACTTC	CASKRRGVGYEQYF
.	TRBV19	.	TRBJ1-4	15	TGTGCCAGTAGTCCGGGGGGCCTGCGAAATGAAAAACTGTTTTTT	CASSPGGLRNEKLFF
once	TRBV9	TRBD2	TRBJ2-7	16	TGTGCCAGCAGCGGAGCCAGCGGGGCCCTAGCTACGGAGCAGTACTTC	CASSGASGALATEQYF
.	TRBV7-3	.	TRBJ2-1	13	TGTGCCAGCAGCTTAGAACAGGGCCGAGGGATAATCTTC	CASSLEQGRGIIF
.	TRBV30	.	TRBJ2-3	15	TGTGCCTGGATTGGGGGGACCTCTAGCACAGATACGCAGTATTTT	CAWIGGTSSTDTQYF
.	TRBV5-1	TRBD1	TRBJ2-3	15	TGCGCCAGCAGCACCGGGACAGGGGCTGGGGATACGCAGTATTTT	CASSTGTGAGDTQYF
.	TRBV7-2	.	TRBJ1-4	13	TGTGCCAGTGCTGATGCAACTAATGAAAAACTGTTTTTT	CASADATNEKLFF
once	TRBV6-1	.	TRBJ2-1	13	TGTGCCACCTCATGGGGGGCTGAAGGTGAGCAGTTCTTC	CATSWGAEGEQFF
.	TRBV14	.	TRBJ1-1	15	TGTGCCAGCAGCCAAGATATGGGTTGGGGCACTGAAGCTTTCTTT	CASSQDMGWGTEAFF
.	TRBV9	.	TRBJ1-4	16	TGTGCCAGCAGCCCAGGGAAGACACCGACTAATGAAAAACTGTTTTTT	CASSPGKTPTNEKLFF
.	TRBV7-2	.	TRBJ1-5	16	TGTGCCAGCAGCCCTCAACCGTCAGGCGTCATTCAGCCCCAGCATTTT	CASSPQPSGVIQPQHF
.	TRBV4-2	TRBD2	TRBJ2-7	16	TGTGCCAGCAGCCACACCTCCGGGACTAGTCTCAACGAGCAGTACTTC	CASSHTSGTSLNEQYF
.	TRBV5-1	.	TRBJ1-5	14	TGCGCCAGCAGCTTGAGGCAGGGCGGTCAGCCCCAGCATTTT	CASSLRQGGQPQHF
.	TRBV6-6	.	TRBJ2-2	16	TGTGCCAGCAGTTACTACGTCGGGGTAAACACCGGGGAGCTGTTTTTT	CASSYYVGVNTGELFF
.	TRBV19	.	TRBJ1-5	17	TGTGCCAGTAGTATAGATCGTCTCAGGGGTTTAGGTCAGCCCCAGCATTTT	CASSIDRLRGLGQPQHF
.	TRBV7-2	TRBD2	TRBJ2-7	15	TGTGCCAGCAGCTTCCCTAGCGGGGCCAACTACGAGCAGTACTTC	CASSFPSGANYEQYF